One TCR beta chain is described in this entry. This receptor's antigen is unknown. Base qualities are not provided; no much larger clone lies one nucleotide away. The data belong to a study of control samples from healthy donors and cancer patients (dated by TCRdb to the early 2020s). Library preparation used the immunoSEQ multiplex PCR assay. Entries here come from immuneACCESS through TCRdb and include only in-frame sequences with V and J called. Some clones fail to appear in such tables; in the studies checked, an unresolved V gene covers under half of the shortfall, and the cause of the remainder is unknown. This sample holds roughly 130,000 clones; about 95% were observed only once. The ten top clones hold roughly 4% of the sample. CDR1 MGHRA and CDR2 YSYEKL were looked up in the germline V gene. The junction carries 8 bases between V and J, which are trimmed by 0 bases and 3 bases respectively. Including the terminal cysteine and phenylalanine, the CDR3 comprises 15 residues. Left in the record is the CDR3 DNA by itself, 45 bases read in frame from the first base.

The sequence was collected from a man aged 30-40 years in good health. Specimen: blood. The chain is made from TRBV4-1 and TRBJ2-2, with the D gene call left open. This receptor has the CDR3 CASSQDWSDTGELFF. Read as DNA, the sequence is TGCGCCAGCAGCCAAGATTGGTCCGACACCGGGGAGCTGTTTTTT.